This T cell receptor beta chain came from a study of blood T cell repertoires in COVID-19. Study as a whole: Researchers got acute and convalescent COVID-19 samples from the United States, Italy and Spain. PBMCs, B-cell-depleted T cells, or T cells were the source of the cDNA or gDNA that made up the material.

V shed 6 bases, J shed 4 bases, and the junction held 4 bases outside the gene matches. Germline CDR1 is LGHNT and CDR2 is FRNRAP. There are 14 residues in the CDR3. Repertoires were generated with immunoSEQ multiplex PCR, while TCRdb's copy carries only in-frame clones and drops some. The sample lists a few hundred thousand clones, roughly four fifths seen once, with roughly 3.3% in the top ten. The chain couples TRBV12-5 to TRBJ1-5; 9 bases map to TRBD1. The sequenced material came from peripheral blood. The sequence derives from a woman aged 18-29 years with acute or convalescent COVID-19. CDR3 sequence reads: CASGPDRGNQPQHF. CDR3 DNA sequence: TGTGCTAGTGGCCCGGACAGGGGTAATCAGCCCCAGCATTTT.